This entry is about one TCR beta chain. As yet, its antigen is unknown. All donors qualified as healthy HIV-negative adults and had experienced no recent acute infections or vaccinations. Partitioning of CD4+ cells yielded a CD45RA+ naive subset and a CD45RA-negative memory subset. The method was immunoSEQ multiplex PCR; TCRdb's version includes in-frame clones alone and lacks a portion of them. The sample carries 2 million to 3 million clones, more than 85% recorded once. The data were obtained in a study of shared clonotypes between healthy human individuals. Study as a whole: A donor's plate count was three for CD4 naive and three for CD4 memory; CD8 naive had two and CD8 memory one. General observations from the study: Among several donors, approximately 5% of naive CD4 clonotypes were found in common.

The germline gives CDR1 MNHNY, CDR2 SVGAGI (reference sequence). The CDR3 is 14 residues long. Between the trimmed V and J ends, which lost 5 bases and 2 bases, there was a span of 10 bases. This sequence joins TRBV6-6 and TRBJ1-3; TRBD1 might be the D (6 bases). Sequenced input: naive CD4+ T cells from PBMCs. Indicated subset: CD45RA+ positively selected. The sequence derives from a man between 18 and 35 years old in good health. Some clones in this sample may be carry-over from other donors' samples. CDR3 coding DNA: TGTGCCAGCAGTGATAGACAGGCTGGAAACACCATATATTTT. This encodes CASSDRQAGNTIYF.